This T cell receptor beta chain was captured in a study of cytomegalovirus exposure and HLA in healthy donors (dated by TCRdb to 2015 to 2018). Background for the entire study: According to an earlier analysis of a few hundred of the donors, about 180 million T cells yielded over 100 million unique TCR beta sequences and less than 300 Gb of sequence data. All discovery cohort repertoires had been generated using a single sequencing platform. A later genetic analysis used genome-wide SNP genotypes for 398 of the 666 donors, treating that subset as a discovery cohort. Donor age, sex, ethnicity and CMV serostatus were collected together with the repertoire data. A later analysis re-examined previously published TCR beta repertoires from around 670 donors and added high-resolution HLA genotyping to investigate patterns of TCR occurrence. To predict cytomegalovirus infection status, the study combined high-throughput TCR immunosequencing, statistical association of individual TCRs with disease status, and machine learning. Along with the approximately 650-subject first cohort, a separate validation cohort of over a hundred different subjects was used. Using immunosequencing, the study profiled T cell repertoires from around 680 subjects and related those repertoires to cytomegalovirus serostatus. In an earlier analysis of 500 to 650 of the donors, high-throughput TCR beta sequencing was used to judge whether each TCR beta V gene segment behaved as functional or pseudogenic. An early release that covered about 600 HLA-typed donors contained approximately 300 gigabases of sequencing data and 85 million to 100 million unique TCR sequences. Because of strong linkage in the cohort, roughly five DR-DQ haplotypes were treated as single units for association and clustering. The genetic ancestry cluster associated with self-reported Caucasian donors included 81% of the roughly 400 genotyped donors. In the later analysis, no new phenotypic data were used to find candidate immune exposures; instead, reliance was placed on TCR beta sequences and their occurrence across donors. Both class I and class II loci were covered by HLA typing, at four-digit resolution. The number of donors typed differed by locus, with about 629-640 for A, B, C, DRB1 and DQB1, more than 500 for DQA1, 606 for DPA1, and under 490 for DPB1. Across some 400 genotyped donors of the cohort, an average of approximately 200,000 unique TCR beta nucleotide sequences per donor were sequenced, and approximately 17% of those sequences were non-productive. The study was designed to test whether signatures of past pathogen exposure could be identified by cataloging public T cell receptors.

The cohort comprised some 700 healthy bone marrow donors. Cohort members were all nominally healthy when sampled, although unrecorded immune exposures were likely present. The donor was CMV seropositive and was included in the group of 250 to 350 seropositive cohort members. A peripheral blood sample was collected from each donor, and TCR beta sequencing was performed on peripheral blood mononuclear cells. The Qiagen DNeasy Blood Extraction Kit was used to extract genomic DNA from the blood cell samples. The research as a whole found: A total of 164 TCR beta chains were listed by the study as associated with cytomegalovirus. In a later analysis, most CMV-associated TCR beta chains were found to appear HLA-restricted, with HLA associations seemingly driven largely by CMV exposure. In a later genetic analysis, fewer N-insertions in productive TCRs were reported among donors in an Asian-associated ancestry cluster than the approximately 630-donor mean. A later analysis associated 16,951 TCR beta sequences with specific HLA alleles at a false discovery rate of 0.05. Compared with equally common non-associated chains, HLA-associated TCR beta chains in a later analysis were more clonally expanded and had lower generation probabilities. A further reported finding was that TCR beta sequences accurately predicted the HLA-A and HLA-B alleles for most subjects in the first cohort. CMV serostatus was the only immune exposure information available for the cohort. Most TCR sequences were observed very rarely across donors, whereas some public TCRs were present in many individuals. The sequencing pipeline was judged likely to have produced a cluster of highly shared sequence variants as a technical artifact. Because HLA typing was missing for some donors at each locus, association tests included only the typed subset. The classifier was reported to diagnose cytomegalovirus status with high specificity and sensitivity in both the original and validation cohorts. Because counts were too low, 15 or so rarely observed V segments, including chromosome 9 orphons, were excluded from the earlier analysis of around 640 of the donors. In a later analysis, the rate of TCR association differed among HLA loci, with DRB1 alleles having the most associated TCRs and HLA-C alleles having the fewest. In this cohort, only TCR beta chains were sequenced, and detectable features were limited by the absence of alpha or paired-chain data. In an earlier analysis of several hundred of the donors, most TCR beta V segments were observed in productive rearrangements about 87% or about 30% of the time, broadly matching IMGT annotations. The authors suggested that the approach could potentially be extended to other disease states and immunological phenotypes. In vitro tests confirmed that a few of the cytomegalovirus-associated TCR beta chains recognize cytomegalovirus antigens. Sequencing depth was assumed to be roughly uniform across donors in the presence/absence analyses, though that assumption may not hold. V-gene and J-gene trimming of TCR beta chains was associated with a missense DCLRE1C variant in a later genetic analysis, and the association was replicated in an independent cohort. Because the 87-base-pair reads could not distinguish some IMGT-functional V segments, including TRBV6-2 and TRBV6-3, those segments were excluded. Correlated functional status among segregating V segments might be attributable to linkage disequilibrium, but an unknown experimental factor could not be ruled out. In a later analysis, several top co-occurrence clusters were reported to appear linked to parvovirus B19, influenza, CMV and Epstein-Barr virus. Assigning TCR associations to individual alleles was difficult when HLA alleles, especially DR and DQ, strongly co-occurred.

CDR1 and CDR2 were assigned from the germline V gene (reference sequence) as PRHDT and FYEKMQ. Trimmed from V: 5 bases; trimmed from J: 3 bases; junction bases lacking a gene match: 11. The CDR3 spans 16 residues, from the cysteine through the phenylalanine. The read is trimmed to its CDR3 DNA, 48 bases read in frame from base 1. Libraries were prepared through the immunoSEQ multiplex PCR assay. For the multiplex PCR, a mixture combining 60 forward primers for TCR Vbeta segments and 13 reverse primers for TCR Jbeta segments was used. A multiplex PCR assay on genomic DNA amplified the CDR3 region of rearranged TCR beta genes. On the Illumina HiSeq System, the amplified TCR beta libraries were sequenced as 87-base-pair reads. The source study handled its data this way. A later analysis tallied tens of millions of unique TCR beta chains across the 666 repertoires, and approximately 12 million of those chains were shared by two or more donors. Raw reads were error-corrected and collapsed into unique sequences with a nearest-neighbor algorithm that merged closely related sequences to remove PCR and sequencing errors. Alignment of CDR3 sequences to IMGT reference sequences was used to assign V, D and J gene segments. Each retained sequence needed at least a six-nucleotide match to both a V gene segment and a J gene segment. Rearrangements were classified as productive when the CDR3 lacked stop codons and remained in frame with V and J, and all other rearrangements were classified as non-productive. Following IMGT convention, CDR3 was defined as the stretch from the second conserved V-encoded cysteine up to the conserved J-encoded phenylalanine. The earlier analysis of some 550 of the donors excluded any sequence lacking an unambiguous match to a single V gene segment. In an earlier analysis of 450 to 750 of the donors, a V segment was called functional when productive rearrangements were above 56.7%, and segregating when the standard deviation between donors exceeded 5%. To diagnose cytomegalovirus status from the catalog of TCR beta chain sequences, a statistical classification framework was built. A later analysis assigned V and J genes by comparing TCR nucleotide sequences with IMGT/GENE-DB human TR gene sequences. The TCRdist pipeline was used in a later analysis to assign CDR3 sequences and most-parsimonious VDJ recombination scenarios. In a later analysis, each TCR beta chain was defined by its CDR3 amino acid sequence together with its V-gene family, and reads lacking a unique V-gene family were excluded. A later analysis removed several hundred highly shared, low-generation-probability nucleotide sequences to deal with suspected cross-contamination and a sequencing artifact. In a later analysis, a clonal expansion index for each public chain was calculated from normalized within-repertoire ranks of inferred template counts. In a later analysis, generation probabilities were computed with a VDJ recombination model fitted to out-of-frame rearrangements, and the resulting probabilities were checked against IGoR. In a later analysis, TCR-TCR, TCR-HLA and TCR-CMV co-occurrence was scored with hypergeometric tests, and a repertoire-size bias correction was applied to TCR pairs. In a later analysis, false discovery rates were estimated by permuting HLA or CMV assignments 20 times. In a later analysis, co-occurring TCRs were grouped using DBSCAN, with TCRdist sequence similarity added in when clustering inside HLA-allele-positive subsets. Repertoires with fewer than 30,000 or more than 120,000 public chains, plus five repertoires with anomalous nucleotide sharing, were excluded from co-occurrence clustering. TCRdb limited this immuneACCESS table to in-frame rearrangements with V and J called. A share of clones is missing; checked studies link under half to unresolved V genes, and the rest is unexplained. That table supplies the V and J calls and clone size; D and trimming were determined from the DNA. This sample comprises 140,000 or so clones, approximately 82% of them detected only once. The ten largest clones represent around 9.7% of the sample.

On this clone itself: No cognate antigen has been identified for it. Qualities for individual bases were not recorded, and no much larger clone is one base off.

The sequence was obtained from a woman aged 55 to 70 in good health and CMV-seropositive. Recombination linked TRBV13 to TRBJ2-3, with 7 bases aligning to TRBD2. The sample taken for sequencing was PBMCs. The CDR3 amino acid sequence is: CASSPIGLAETDTQYF. At the DNA level, the sequence is TGTGCCAGCAGCCCTATCGGGCTAGCGGAGACAGATACGCAGTATTTT.